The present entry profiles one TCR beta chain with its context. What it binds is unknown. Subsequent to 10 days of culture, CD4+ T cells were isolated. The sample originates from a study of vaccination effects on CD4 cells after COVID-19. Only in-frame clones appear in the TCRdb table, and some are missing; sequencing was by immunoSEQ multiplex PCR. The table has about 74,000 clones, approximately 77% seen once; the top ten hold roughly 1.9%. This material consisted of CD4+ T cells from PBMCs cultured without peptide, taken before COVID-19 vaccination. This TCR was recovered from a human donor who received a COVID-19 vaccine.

CDR3 sequence: CASSPGTGGAKDYGYTF. CDR3 nucleotide sequence: TGTGCCAGCTCACCTGGGACAGGGGGCGCGAAGGACTATGGCTACACCTTC. The rearrangement links TRBV18 to TRBJ1-2; TRBD1 aligns across 12 bases. The CDR3 covers 17 residues. The V segment lost 3 bases and the J segment 3 bases; nucleotides outside the gene matches: 8. CDR1 and CDR2 (germline): KGHSH, LQKENI.